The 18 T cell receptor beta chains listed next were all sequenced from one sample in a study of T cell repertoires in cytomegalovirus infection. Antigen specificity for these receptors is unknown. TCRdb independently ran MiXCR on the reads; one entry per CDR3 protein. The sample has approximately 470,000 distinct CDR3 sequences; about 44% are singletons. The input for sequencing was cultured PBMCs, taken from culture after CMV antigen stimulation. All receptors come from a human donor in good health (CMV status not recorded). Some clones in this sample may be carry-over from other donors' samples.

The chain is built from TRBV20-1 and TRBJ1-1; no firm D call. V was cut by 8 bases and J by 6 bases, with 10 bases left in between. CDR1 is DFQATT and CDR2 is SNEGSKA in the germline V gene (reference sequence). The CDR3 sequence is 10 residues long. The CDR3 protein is CSTQKAEAFF. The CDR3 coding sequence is TGCAGTACCCAAAAAGCTGAAGCTTTCTTT.

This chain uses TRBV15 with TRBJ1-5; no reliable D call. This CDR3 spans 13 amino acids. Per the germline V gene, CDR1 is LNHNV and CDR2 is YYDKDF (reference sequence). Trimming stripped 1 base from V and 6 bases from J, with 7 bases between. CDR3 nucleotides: TGTGCCACCAGCAGAGCAGGTGCTCAGCCCCAGCATTTT. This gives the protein CATSRAGAQPQHF. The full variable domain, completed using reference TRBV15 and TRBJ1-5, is DAMVIQNPRYQVTQFGKPVTLSCSQTLNHNVMYWYQQKSSQAPKLLFHYYDKDFNNEADTPDNFQSRRPNTSFCFLDIRSPGLGDTAMYLCATSRAGAQPQHFGDGTRLSIL.

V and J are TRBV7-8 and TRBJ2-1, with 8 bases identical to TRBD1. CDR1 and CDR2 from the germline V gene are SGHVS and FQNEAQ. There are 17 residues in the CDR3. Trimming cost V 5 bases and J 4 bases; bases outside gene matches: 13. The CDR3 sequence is CASSRGQEWTNYNEQFF. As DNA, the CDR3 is TGTGCCAGCAGCAGGGGACAGGAATGGACTAATTACAATGAGCAGTTCTTC.

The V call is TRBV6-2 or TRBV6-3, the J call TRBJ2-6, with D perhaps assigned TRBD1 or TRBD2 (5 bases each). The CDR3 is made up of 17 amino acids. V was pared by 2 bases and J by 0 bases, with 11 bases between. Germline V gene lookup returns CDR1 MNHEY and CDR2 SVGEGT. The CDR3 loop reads CASSYKRGASGANVLTF. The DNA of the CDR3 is TGTGCCAGCAGTTACAAGAGGGGAGCCTCTGGGGCCAACGTCCTGACTTTC.

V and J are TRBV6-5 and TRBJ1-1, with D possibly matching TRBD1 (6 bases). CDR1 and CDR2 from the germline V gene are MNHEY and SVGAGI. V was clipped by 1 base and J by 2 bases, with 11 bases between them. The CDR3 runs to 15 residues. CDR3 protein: CASSYLRGHNTEAFF. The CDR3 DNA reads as TGTGCCAGCAGTTACTTGCGGGGGCACAACACTGAAGCTTTCTTT.

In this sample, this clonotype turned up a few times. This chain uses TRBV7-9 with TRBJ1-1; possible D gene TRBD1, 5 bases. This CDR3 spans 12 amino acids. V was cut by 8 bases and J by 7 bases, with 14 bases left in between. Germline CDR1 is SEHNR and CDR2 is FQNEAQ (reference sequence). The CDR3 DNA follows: TGTGCCAGCGTACAGGTGCGGGGTGAAGCTTTCTTT. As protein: CASVQVRGEAFF. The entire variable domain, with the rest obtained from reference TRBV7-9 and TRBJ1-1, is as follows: DTGVSQNPRHKITKRGQNVTFRCDPISEHNRLYWYRQTLGQGPEFLTYFQNEAQLEKSRLLSDRFSAERPKGSFSTLEIQRTEQGDSAMYLCASVQVRGEAFFGQGTRLTVV.

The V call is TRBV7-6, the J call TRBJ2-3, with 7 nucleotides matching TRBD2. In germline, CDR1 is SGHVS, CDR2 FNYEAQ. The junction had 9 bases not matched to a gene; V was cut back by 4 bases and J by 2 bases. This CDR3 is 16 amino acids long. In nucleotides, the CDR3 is TGTGCCAGCAGCTCCCGAGGCGGGGGAAACACAGATACGCAGTATTTT. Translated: CASSSRGGGNTDTQYF.

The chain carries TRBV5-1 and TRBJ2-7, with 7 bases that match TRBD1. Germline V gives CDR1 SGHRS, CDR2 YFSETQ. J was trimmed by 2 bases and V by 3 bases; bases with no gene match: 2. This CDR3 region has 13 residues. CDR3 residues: CASSWGQTYEQYF. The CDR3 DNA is TGCGCCAGCAGCTGGGGACAGACCTACGAGCAGTACTTC.

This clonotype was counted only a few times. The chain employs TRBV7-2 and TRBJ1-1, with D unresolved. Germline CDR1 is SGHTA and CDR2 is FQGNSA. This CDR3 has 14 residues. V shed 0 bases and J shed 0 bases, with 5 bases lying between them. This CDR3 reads CASSLAHVNTEAFF. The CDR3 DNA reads TGTGCCAGCAGCTTAGCTCACGTGAACACTGAAGCTTTCTTT. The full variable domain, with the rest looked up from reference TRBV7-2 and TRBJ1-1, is GAGVSQSPSNKVTEKGKDVELRCDPISGHTALYWYRQSLGQGLEFLIYFQGNSAPDKSGLPSDRFSAERTGGSVSTLTIQRTQQEDSAVYLCASSLAHVNTEAFFGQGTRLTVV.

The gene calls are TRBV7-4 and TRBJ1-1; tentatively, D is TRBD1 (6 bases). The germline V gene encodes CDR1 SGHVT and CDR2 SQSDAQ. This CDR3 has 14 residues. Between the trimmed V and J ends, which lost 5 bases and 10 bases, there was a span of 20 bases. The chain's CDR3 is CASSPTPEGGGAFF. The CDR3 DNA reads TGTGCCAGCAGCCCTACCCCGGAGGGGGGAGGAGCTTTCTTT.

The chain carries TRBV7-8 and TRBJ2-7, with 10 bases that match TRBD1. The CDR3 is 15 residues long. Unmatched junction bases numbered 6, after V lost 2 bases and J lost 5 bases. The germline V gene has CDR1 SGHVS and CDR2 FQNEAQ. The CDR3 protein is CASSLWRQGANEQYF. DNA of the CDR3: TGTGCCAGCAGCTTATGGCGACAGGGGGCCAACGAGCAGTACTTC.

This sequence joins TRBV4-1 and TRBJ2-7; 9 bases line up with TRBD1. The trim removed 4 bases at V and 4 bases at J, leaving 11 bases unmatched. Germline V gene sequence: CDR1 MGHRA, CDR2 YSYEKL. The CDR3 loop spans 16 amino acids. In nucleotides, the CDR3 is TGCGCCAGCAGCCGAAACTCCGGGACAGGGAGTTACGAGCAGTACTTC. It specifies CASSRNSGTGSYEQYF.

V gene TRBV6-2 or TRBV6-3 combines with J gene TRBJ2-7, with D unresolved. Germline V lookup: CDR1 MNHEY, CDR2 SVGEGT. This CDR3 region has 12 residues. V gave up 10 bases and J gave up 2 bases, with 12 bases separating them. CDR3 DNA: TGTGCCACTCGGACCCATACCTACGAGCAGTACTTC. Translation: CATRTHTYEQYF.

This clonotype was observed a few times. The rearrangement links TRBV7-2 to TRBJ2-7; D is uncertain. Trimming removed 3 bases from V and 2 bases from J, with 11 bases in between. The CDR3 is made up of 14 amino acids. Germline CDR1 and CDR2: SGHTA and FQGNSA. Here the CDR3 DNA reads TGTGCCAGCAGCTTTGGGCAAGCCCCCTACGAGCAGTACTTC. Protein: CASSFGQAPYEQYF.

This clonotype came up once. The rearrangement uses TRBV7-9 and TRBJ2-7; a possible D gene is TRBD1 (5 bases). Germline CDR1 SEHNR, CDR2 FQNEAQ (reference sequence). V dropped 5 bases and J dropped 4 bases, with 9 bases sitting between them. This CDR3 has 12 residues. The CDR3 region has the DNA TGTGCCAGCAGCGCAGGGAAGTACGAGCAGTACTTC. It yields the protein CASSAGKYEQYF.

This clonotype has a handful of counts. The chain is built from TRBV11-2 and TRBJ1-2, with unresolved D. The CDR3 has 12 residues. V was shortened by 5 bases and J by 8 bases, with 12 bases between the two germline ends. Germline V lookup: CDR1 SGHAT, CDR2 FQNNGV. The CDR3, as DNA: TGTGCCAGCAGCGGCCGCCCGGGGGGCTACACCTTC. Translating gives CASSGRPGGYTF.

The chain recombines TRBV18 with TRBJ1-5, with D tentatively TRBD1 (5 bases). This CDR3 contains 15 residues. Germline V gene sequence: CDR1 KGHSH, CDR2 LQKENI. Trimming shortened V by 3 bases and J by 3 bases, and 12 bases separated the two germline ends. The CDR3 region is CASSPNQGHNQPQHF. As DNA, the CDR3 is TGTGCCAGCTCACCTAACCAGGGCCACAATCAGCCCCAGCATTTT.

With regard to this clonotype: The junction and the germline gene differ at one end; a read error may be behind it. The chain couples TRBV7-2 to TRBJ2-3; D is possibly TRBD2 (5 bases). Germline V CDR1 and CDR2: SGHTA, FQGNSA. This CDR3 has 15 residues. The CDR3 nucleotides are TGTGCCAGCCGCTTCAAGGGAGCGAGCACAGATACGCAGTATTTT. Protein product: CASRFKGASTDTQYF.